This T cell receptor beta chain was captured by sequencing in a study of cytomegalovirus exposure and HLA in healthy donors. Points from the study as a whole: V- and J-gene trimming of TCR beta was linked (in a later analysis) to a missense DCLRE1C variant. Immune exposure information available was restricted to CMV serostatus. Most likely, a cluster of highly shared sequence variants arose as a sequencing artifact.

As concerns this clone: The antigen remains undetermined.

PCR used 60 Vbeta primers and 13 Jbeta primers. TCRdb's table, derived via immunoSEQ multiplex PCR, lists solely in-frame clones and lacks some. The sample lists some 90,000 clones, just over 75% occurring once. This TCR came from a man younger than 40 in good health and CMV-seronegative. Sequencing used PBMCs.

CDR3 amino acids: CASSLGPRTDPLVATF. CDR3 coding DNA: TGTGCCAGCAGCTTAGGTCCCCGGACAGACCCTTTGGTGGCCACCTTC. The J gene is TRBJ1-2, the V gene TRBV7-9, with D possibly being TRBD1 (6 bases). CDR3 length: 16 residues. Trimming took 1 base from V and 13 from J, leaving 25 bases between them. The germline gives CDR1 SEHNR, CDR2 FQNEAQ (reference sequence).